One sample yielded the 7 T cell receptor beta chains listed below, sequenced in a study of glioma-infiltrating T cells. Using RNA template, CDR3s of TCR alpha and beta were amplified with iRepertoire arm-PCR. TCRdb used MiXCR to reprocess the multiplex PCR reads, holding one entry per CDR3 protein. The table shows 100,000 to 150,000 distinct CDR3 sequences, with 20% to 25% occurring only once. The sequenced sample was glioma tissue, nonneoplastic brain tissue, or PBMCs (not recorded which). The source is a human donor with low-grade glioma or glioblastoma, undergoing nonglioma brain surgery, or in good health (not recorded which).

This clonotype appeared many times. The chain links TRBV7-9 to TRBJ2-3; D is possibly TRBD1 (6 bases). The CDR3 runs 13 residues. Per germline, CDR1 SEHNR and CDR2 FQNEAQ (reference sequence). The germline V and J ends were trimmed by 5 bases and 4 bases, with 10 bases remaining between them. The CDR3 here is CASSTYRADTQYF. The CDR3 DNA sequence: TGTGCCAGCAGCACCTACAGGGCAGATACGCAGTATTTT.

This clonotype occurred many times. The genes are TRBV27 and TRBJ2-3, with D hard to call. CDR3 length: 14 residues. Trimming pared 2 bases from V and 2 bases from J, leaving 8 bases between. The germline gives CDR1 MNHEY, CDR2 SMNVEV (reference sequence). The CDR3 protein is CASSLPYATDTQYF. DNA of the CDR3: TGTGCCAGCAGTTTACCCTATGCCACAGATACGCAGTATTTT.

At least ten counts were recorded for this clonotype. CDR3 bases: TGTGCCAGTCGAGCCTACAATGAGCAGTTCTTC. Encoded protein: CASRAYNEQFF. This chain connects TRBV19 to TRBJ2-1; no clear D gene. The V and J ends lost 8 bases and 2 bases respectively, with 4 bases between them. The CDR3 has 11 amino acids. The V gene's germline CDR1 is LNHDA and CDR2 SQIVND (reference sequence).

At least ten counts were recorded for this clonotype. V usage is TRBV4-1 and J usage is TRBJ2-2; D might be TRBD1 (7 bases). Trimming shortened V by 1 base and J by 1 base, and 13 bases separated the two germline ends. This CDR3 is built from 17 residues. Germline-derived CDR1 and CDR2 are MGHRA and YSYEKL. The chain's CDR3 is CASSQVGQGGNTGELFF. CDR3 nucleotide sequence: TGCGCCAGCAGCCAAGTCGGGCAGGGGGGGAACACCGGGGAGCTGTTTTTT.

This clonotype showed up just a few times. This chain links TRBV5-1 with TRBJ1-5, with a tentative D call TRBD1 (5 bases). The CDR3 has 16 amino acids. Germline V gives CDR1 SGHRS, CDR2 YFSETQ. The V end lost 1 base, the J end lost 1 base, and 12 bases lay between the germline ends. Here the CDR3 DNA reads TGCGCCAGCAGCTTGTCGGGACCGGGCAGCAATCAGCCCCAGCATTTT. Amino acids: CASSLSGPGSNQPQHF.

This clonotype came up many times. The chain combines TRBV7-9 with TRBJ1-2; D gene ambiguous. Germline-derived CDR1 and CDR2 are SEHNR and FQNEAQ (reference sequence). V dropped 3 bases and J dropped 8 bases, with 10 bases sitting between them. CDR3 size: 12 residues. The CDR3 loop reads CASSFPGGGYTF. The CDR3 nucleotides read TGTGCCAGCAGCTTCCCCGGAGGAGGCTACACCTTC. The full variable domain, in which reference TRBV7-9 and TRBJ1-2 provide the parts outside the CDR3, is DTGVSQNPRHKITKRGQNVTFRCDPISEHNRLYWYRQTLGQGPEFLTYFQNEAQLEKSRLLSDRFSAERPKGSFSTLEIQRTEQGDSAMYLCASSFPGGGYTFGSGTRLTVV.

This clonotype appeared many times. The chain uses TRBV9 and TRBJ1-2; D is unclear. The CDR3 extends over 12 amino acids. Trimming shortened V by 4 bases and J by 7 bases, and 11 bases separated the two germline ends. CDR1 is SGDLS and CDR2 is YYNGEE in the germline V gene. The CDR3 bases are TGTGCCAGCAGCTTGAACAGTCGTGGCTACACCTTC. This gives the protein CASSLNSRGYTF.